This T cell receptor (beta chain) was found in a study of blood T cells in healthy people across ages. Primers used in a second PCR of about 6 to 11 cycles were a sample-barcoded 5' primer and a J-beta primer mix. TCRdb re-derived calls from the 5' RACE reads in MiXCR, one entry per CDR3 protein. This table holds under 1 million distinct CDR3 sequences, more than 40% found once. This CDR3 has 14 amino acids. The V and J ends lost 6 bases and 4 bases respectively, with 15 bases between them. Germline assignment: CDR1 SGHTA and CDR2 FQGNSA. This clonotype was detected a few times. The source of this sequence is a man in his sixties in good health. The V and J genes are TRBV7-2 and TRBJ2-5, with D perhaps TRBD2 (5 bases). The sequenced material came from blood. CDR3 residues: CASSRRGFGETQYF. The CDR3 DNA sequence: TGTGCCAGCAGTCGAAGAGGGTTCGGAGAGACCCAGTACTTC.